A selection of T cell receptor beta chains follows, all from one sample in a study of neurological immune-mediated disorders. TCRdb reanalysed the 5' RACE reads using MiXCR and keeps one entry per CDR3 protein. The sample holds approximately 45,000 distinct CDR3 sequences, approximately 15% seen once. The specimen was PBMCs. These receptors were obtained from a man between 25 and 39 years old in good health. CDR3s include the opening cysteine and the closing phenylalanine or tryptophan. Fields, in order: V gene, CDR3 protein.

TRBV10-2 | CASGGTSEITYGQYF
TRBV18 | CASSPPIDTQYF
TRBV15 | CATSPGVAVSIDTQYF
TRBV5-1 | CASSLSGDRTDTQYF
TRBV20-1 | CSAIGANVLTF
TRBV5-1 | CASSQRTGPNNEQFF
TRBV11-2 | CASSLDPGTNYGYTF
TRBV4-1 | CASSQDRTGQETQYF
TRBV15 | CATSFVLPGLNTEAFF
TRBV11-1 | CASSRGRNNEQFF
TRBV27 | CASSKGGGRTGANVLTF
TRBV27 | CASGSGGSGTEAFF
TRBV6-5 | CASSTGGVYNEQFF
TRBV7-6 | CASSLASTSCNEQFF
TRBV5-1 | CASSLAASSGNTIYF
TRBV7-3 | CASSSPAPGTSGYYEQYF
TRBV7-2 | CASSQSGGETQYF
TRBV27 | CASSFWGARETEYF
TRBV12-3/TRBV12-4 | CASSKQGAGSTEAFF
TRBV28 | CASSPTGRGKETQYF
TRBV5-6 | CASSLSLAGAEQFF
TRBV4-1 | CASSRPPGELFF
TRBV18 | CASSPEPKETQYF
TRBV6-1 | CASSVQPVTGRLVDTQYF
TRBV28 | CASSLASGWGYTF
TRBV5-4 | CASSLGLAGRYNEQFF
TRBV25-1 | CASSVTVSTEAFF
TRBV28 | CASSSGGNGYTF
TRBV12-3/TRBV12-4 | CASSLGGAATGELFF
TRBV6-5 | CASSRTGRNEQFF
TRBV18 | CASSTGGNQPQHF
TRBV20-1 | CSPAPWTSVTDTQYF
TRBV11-2 | CASGGGLADEQFF
TRBV29-1 | CSVDRGYEQYF
TRBV5-1 | CASSLIGGDNSPLHF
TRBV18 | CASSPRGRDTQYF
TRBV7-9 | CASGPVSGKSTDTQYF
TRBV5-1 | CASRSGYYEQYF
TRBV3-1 | CASSQGWDIQYF
TRBV5-1 | CASSWDSSYNSPLHF
TRBV7-8 | CASSTPQPGLAATQNSYEQYF
TRBV12-3/TRBV12-4 | CASSYGGETQYF
TRBV3-1 | CASSQAGGEQYF
TRBV29-1 | CSALGGGANVLTF
TRBV4-1 | CASCPASGVYNEQFF
TRBV5-5 | CASSSKDLSSYEQYF
TRBV12-3/TRBV12-4 | CASSLRTVMETQYF
TRBV19 | CASSRKGATNSNQPQHF
TRBV9 | CASSVQNTGELFF
TRBV5-1 | CASSFGQGAIPDTQYF
TRBV3-1 | CASSPIRSSYNEQFF
TRBV5-1 | CASRRGDETQYF
TRBV20-1 | CSAREVRGGGYQPQHF
TRBV20-1 | CSASGAGLWDTQYF
TRBV12-3/TRBV12-4 | CASSFRGMGNQPQHF
TRBV7-9 | CASSLDGPPIGGYTF
TRBV5-1 | CASSFTAGELFF
TRBV20-1 | CSARRGAGAANEQFF
TRBV27 | CASSFNPVNQPQHF
TRBV10-2 | CASSESKGQLYEQYF